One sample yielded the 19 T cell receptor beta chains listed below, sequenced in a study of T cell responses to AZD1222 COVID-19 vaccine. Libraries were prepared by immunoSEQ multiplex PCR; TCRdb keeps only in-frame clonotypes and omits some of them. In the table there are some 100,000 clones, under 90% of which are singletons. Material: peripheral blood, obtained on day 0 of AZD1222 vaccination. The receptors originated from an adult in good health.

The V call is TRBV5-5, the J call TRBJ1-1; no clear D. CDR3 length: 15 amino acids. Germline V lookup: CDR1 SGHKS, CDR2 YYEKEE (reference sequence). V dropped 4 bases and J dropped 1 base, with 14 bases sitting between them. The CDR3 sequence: CASSVIWGENTEAFF. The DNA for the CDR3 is TGTGCCAGCAGCGTGATTTGGGGTGAGAACACTGAAGCTTTCTTT.

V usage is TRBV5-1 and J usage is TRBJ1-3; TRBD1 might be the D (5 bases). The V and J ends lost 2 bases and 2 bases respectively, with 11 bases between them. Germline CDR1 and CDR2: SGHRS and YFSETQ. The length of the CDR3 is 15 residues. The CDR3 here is CASSFGGLAGNTIYF. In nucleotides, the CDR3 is TGCGCCAGCAGCTTCGGGGGACTCGCTGGAAACACCATATATTTT. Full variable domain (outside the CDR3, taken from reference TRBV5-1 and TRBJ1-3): KAGVTQTPRYLIKTRGQQVTLSCSPISGHRSVSWYQQTPGQGLQFLFEYFSETQRNKGNFPGRFSGRQFSNSRSEMNVSTLELGDSALYLCASSFGGLAGNTIYFGEGSWLTVV.

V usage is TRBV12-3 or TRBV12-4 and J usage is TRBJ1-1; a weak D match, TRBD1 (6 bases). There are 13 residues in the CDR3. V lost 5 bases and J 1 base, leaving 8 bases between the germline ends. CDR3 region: CASSADRNTEAFF. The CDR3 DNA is TGTGCCAGCAGTGCGGACAGGAACACTGAAGCTTTCTTT.

CDR3 sequence (DNA): TGTGCCAGCAGCCTACGATCAGGCACAGATACGCAGTATTTT. This sequence encodes CASSLRSGTDTQYF. The chain combines TRBV7-8 with TRBJ2-3; no clear D. With 5 bases removed from V and 1 base from J, the gap between germline ends came to 10 bases. CDR3 size: 14 residues. The germline gives CDR1 SGHVS, CDR2 FQNEAQ.

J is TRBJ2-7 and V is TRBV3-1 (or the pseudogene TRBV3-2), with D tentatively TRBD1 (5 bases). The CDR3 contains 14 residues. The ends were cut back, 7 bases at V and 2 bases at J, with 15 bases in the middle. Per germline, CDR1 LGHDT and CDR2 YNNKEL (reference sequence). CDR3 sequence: CASTPAGSAYEQYF. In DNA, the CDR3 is TGTGCCAGCACCCCTGCAGGGTCTGCCTACGAGCAGTACTTC.

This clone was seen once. CDR3 in amino acids: CASRREGLETQYF. The DNA for the CDR3 is TGTGCCAGCAGACGGGAGGGCCTAGAGACCCAGTACTTC. The V call is TRBV2, the J call TRBJ2-5; 8 bases are shared with TRBD2. CDR1 SNHLY and CDR2 FYNNEI come from the germline V gene. The V gene end was trimmed by 6 bases and the J gene end by 4 bases; junction bases not matched to a gene: 4. The CDR3 covers 13 residues.

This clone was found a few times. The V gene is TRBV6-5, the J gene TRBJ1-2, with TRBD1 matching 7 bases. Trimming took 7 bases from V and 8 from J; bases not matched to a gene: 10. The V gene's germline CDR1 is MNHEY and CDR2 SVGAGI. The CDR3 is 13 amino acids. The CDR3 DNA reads TGTGCCAGCAATCCGACAGGGCTAGGAGGCTACACCTTC. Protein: CASNPTGLGGYTF.

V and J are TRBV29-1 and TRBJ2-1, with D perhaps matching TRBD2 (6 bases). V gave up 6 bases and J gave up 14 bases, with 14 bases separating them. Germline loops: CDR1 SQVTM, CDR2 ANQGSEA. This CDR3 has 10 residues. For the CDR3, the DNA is TGCAGCGTGAGGGAGGTGGGAGAGTTCTTC. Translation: CSVREVGEFF.

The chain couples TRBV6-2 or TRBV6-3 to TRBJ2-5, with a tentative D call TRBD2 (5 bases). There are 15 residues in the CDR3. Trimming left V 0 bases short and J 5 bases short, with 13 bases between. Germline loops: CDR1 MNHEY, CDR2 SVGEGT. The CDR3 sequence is CASSYSNSGGETQYF. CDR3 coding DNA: TGTGCCAGCAGTTACTCGAATTCGGGCGGGGAGACCCAGTACTTC.

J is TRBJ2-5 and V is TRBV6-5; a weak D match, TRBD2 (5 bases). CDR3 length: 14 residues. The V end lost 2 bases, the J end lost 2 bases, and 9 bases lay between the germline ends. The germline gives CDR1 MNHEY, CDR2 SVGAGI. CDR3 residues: CASSYGGLQETQYF. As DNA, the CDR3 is TGTGCCAGCAGTTACGGCGGGTTACAAGAGACCCAGTACTTC.

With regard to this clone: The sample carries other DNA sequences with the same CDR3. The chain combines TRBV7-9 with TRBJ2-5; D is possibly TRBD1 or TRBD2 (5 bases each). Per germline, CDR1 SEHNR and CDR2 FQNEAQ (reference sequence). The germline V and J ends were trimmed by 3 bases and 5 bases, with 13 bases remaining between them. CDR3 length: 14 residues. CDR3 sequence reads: CASSFGGREETQYF. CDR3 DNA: TGTGCCAGCAGCTTTGGTGGCAGGGAGGAGACCCAGTACTTC.

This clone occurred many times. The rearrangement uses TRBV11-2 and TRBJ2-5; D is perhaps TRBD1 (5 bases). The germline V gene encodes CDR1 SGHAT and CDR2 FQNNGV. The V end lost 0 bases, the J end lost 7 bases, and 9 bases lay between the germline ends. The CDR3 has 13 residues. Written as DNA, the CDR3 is TGTGCCAGCAGCTTAGATCAGGGCCTGACCCAGTACTTC. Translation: CASSLDQGLTQYF.

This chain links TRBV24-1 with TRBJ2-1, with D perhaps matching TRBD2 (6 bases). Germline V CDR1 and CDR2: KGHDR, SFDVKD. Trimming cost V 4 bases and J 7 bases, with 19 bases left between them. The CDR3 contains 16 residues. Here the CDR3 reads CATSETGTPSPNEQFF. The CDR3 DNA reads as TGTGCCACCAGTGAAACTGGGACTCCCTCTCCAAATGAGCAGTTCTTC.

The CDR3 loop reads CASSFNSQETQYF. CDR3 bases: TGTGCCAGCAGCTTCAACAGTCAAGAGACCCAGTACTTC. V is TRBV5-8 and J is TRBJ2-5; D is undetermined. V was pared by 2 bases and J by 2 bases, with 7 bases between. The CDR3 contains 13 residues. The germline V gene has CDR1 SGHTS and CDR2 YDEGEE.

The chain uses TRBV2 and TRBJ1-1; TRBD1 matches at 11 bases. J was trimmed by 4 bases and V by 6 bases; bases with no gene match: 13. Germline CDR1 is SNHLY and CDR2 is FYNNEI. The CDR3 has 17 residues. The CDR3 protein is CASRGGTGGGSGTEAFF. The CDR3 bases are TGTGCCAGCAGGGGTGGGACAGGGGGTGGTTCCGGCACTGAAGCTTTCTTT.

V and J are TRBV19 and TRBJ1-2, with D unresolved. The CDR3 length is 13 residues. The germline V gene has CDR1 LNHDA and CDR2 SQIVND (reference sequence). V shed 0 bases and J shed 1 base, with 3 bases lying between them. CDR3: CASSIDVNYGYTF. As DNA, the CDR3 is TGTGCCAGTAGTATAGATGTTAACTATGGCTACACCTTC.

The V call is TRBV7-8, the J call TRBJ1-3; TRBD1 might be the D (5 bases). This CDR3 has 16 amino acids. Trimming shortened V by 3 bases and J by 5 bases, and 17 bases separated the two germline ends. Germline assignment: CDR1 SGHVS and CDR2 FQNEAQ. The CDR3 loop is CASSLREGSYRNTIYF. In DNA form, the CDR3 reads TGTGCCAGCAGCTTGAGGGAGGGGAGTTATCGAAACACCATATATTTT. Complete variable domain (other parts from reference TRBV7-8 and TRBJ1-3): GAGVSQSPRYKVAKRGQDVALRCDPISGHVSLFWYQQALGQGPEFLTYFQNEAQLDKSGLPSDRFFAERPEGSVSTLKIQRTQQEDSAVYLCASSLREGSYRNTIYFGEGSWLTVV.

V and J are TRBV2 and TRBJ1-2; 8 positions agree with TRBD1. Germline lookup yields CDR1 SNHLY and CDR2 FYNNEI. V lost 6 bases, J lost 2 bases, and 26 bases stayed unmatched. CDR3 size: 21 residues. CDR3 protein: CASRGLNYVTPPGQGNYGYTF. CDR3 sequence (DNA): TGTGCCAGCAGGGGGTTAAATTACGTAACCCCCCCCGGACAGGGAAACTATGGCTACACCTTC.

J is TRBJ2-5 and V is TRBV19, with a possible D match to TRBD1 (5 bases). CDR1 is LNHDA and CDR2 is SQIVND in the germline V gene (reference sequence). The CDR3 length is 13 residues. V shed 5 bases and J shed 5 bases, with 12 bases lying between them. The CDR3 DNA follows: TGTGCCAGTAGTTTCCAGGGATGGGAGACCCAGTACTTC. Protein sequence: CASSFQGWETQYF.